What follows describes a single T cell receptor beta chain. The antigen is undetermined. Incorporated into the TCR beta cDNA libraries were unique molecular identifiers, which served to reduce PCR and sequencing biases. MiXCR was run by TCRdb on the PCR reads, yielding one entry per CDR3 protein. This table has about 460,000 distinct CDR3 sequences, under 55% appearing once. This entry comes from a study of post-analysis software for immune sequencing data. Study-wide points: When compared against controls, multiple sclerosis patients showed significantly lower normalized Chao1 diversity. There were roughly five TRBV segments more frequent in patients than controls, and TRBV5-6, TRBV5-1 and TRBV20-1 were among them.

The CDR3 has 15 amino acids. Germline V lookup: CDR1 SGHKS, CDR2 YYEKEE (reference sequence). Deletions cut 3 bases from V and 4 bases from J, with 16 bases between. Sequencing input: blood. This receptor was obtained from a girl aged 10 to 17 with multiple sclerosis. The V gene is TRBV5-5, the J gene TRBJ1-2, with D maybe TRBD1 (5 bases). The CDR3 DNA reads as TGTGCCAGCAGCTCCCGAGTGAAGGGGATCTATGGCTACACCTTC. This translates into CASSSRVKGIYGYTF.